The 17 T cell receptor beta chains below were found in one sample sequenced in a study of cytomegalovirus exposure and HLA in healthy donors. 60 Vbeta and 13 Jbeta primers were used in PCR. Method: immunoSEQ multiplex PCR; TCRdb's copy keeps in-frame clones and lacks some. The sample holds roughly 120,000 clones; 81% are singletons and the top ten take roughly 2.3%. Material for sequencing was PBMCs. All receptors derive from a woman aged 25 to 45 in good health and CMV-seronegative.

By proportion, this clone is medium-sized. V usage is TRBV6-1 and J usage is TRBJ1-1, with 7 bases fitting TRBD1. Germline V CDR1 and CDR2: MNHNS, SASEGT. The CDR3 loop spans 15 amino acids. V lost 6 bases and J lost 5; bases outside the gene matches: 12. The CDR3 coding sequence is TGTGCCAGCAGCGGGGAACAGGGGAGTAAGACTGAAGCTTTCTTT. Protein product: CASSGEQGSKTEAFF.

The chain uses TRBV6-1 and TRBJ2-7, with 8 positions matching TRBD2. The CDR3 runs 16 residues. Trimming cost V 2 bases and J 2 bases; bases outside gene matches: 8. Germline CDR1 and CDR2: MNHNS and SASEGT. In DNA, the CDR3 is TGTGCCAGCAGTGAATTTGCGGGAGGTATCACCTACGAGCAGTACTTC. Its protein product is CASSEFAGGITYEQYF.

The genes are TRBV9 and TRBJ2-3; possible D gene TRBD2, 6 bases. The germline V gene has CDR1 SGDLS and CDR2 YYNGEE. Between the trimmed V and J ends, which lost 0 bases and 1 base, there was a span of 12 bases. The CDR3 contains 16 residues. The CDR3 coding sequence is TGTGCCAGCAGCGTAGGGGGTAGCGGCGGCACAGATACGCAGTATTTT. Amino acids: CASSVGGSGGTDTQYF.

The rearrangement joins TRBV7-3 to TRBJ2-2; 9 nucleotides align to TRBD2. Germline loops: CDR1 SGHTA, CDR2 FQGTGA. The CDR3 length is 16 residues. The V and J ends lost 5 bases and 8 bases, in that order; junction bases with no gene match: 12. The CDR3 sequence: CASSQVLAGVLGELFF. The CDR3 bases are TGTGCCAGCAGCCAAGTATTAGCGGGAGTCTTAGGGGAGCTGTTTTTT.

J is TRBJ2-1 and V is TRBV6-1; no definite D call. The germline gives CDR1 MNHNS, CDR2 SASEGT. With 8 bases removed from V and 5 bases from J, the gap between germline ends came to 19 bases. The CDR3 is made up of 15 amino acids. CDR3 nucleotides: TGTGCCAGCGAGTCAGCGTTCTTCGGCAACAATGAGCAGTTCTTC. Encoded protein: CASESAFFGNNEQFF.

The chain uses TRBV7-9 and TRBJ2-2; D unresolved. Trimming shortened V by 3 bases and J by 4 bases, and 9 bases separated the two germline ends. Per germline, CDR1 SEHNR and CDR2 FQNEAQ (reference sequence). The CDR3 is made up of 14 amino acids. CDR3 bases: TGTGCCAGCAGCTTGCACCACGGCACCGGGGAGCTGTTTTTT. Translated, it gives CASSLHHGTGELFF.

The chain carries TRBV7-9 and TRBJ1-2; 9 bases are a match to TRBD1. V gave up 8 bases and J gave up 2 bases; unmatched junction bases: 6. The length of the CDR3 is 14 residues. Germline CDR1 is SEHNR and CDR2 is FQNEAQ (reference sequence). CDR3 in amino acids: CASSMTGGNYGYTF. Here the CDR3 DNA reads TGTGCCAGCTCGATGACAGGGGGAAACTATGGCTACACCTTC.

The V call is TRBV5-4, the J call TRBJ1-6; 10 nucleotides match TRBD1. Germline values: CDR1 SGHNT, CDR2 YYREEE (reference sequence). The CDR3 is 16 amino acids. V lost 2 bases and J lost 8; bases outside the gene matches: 7. This chain's CDR3 is CASSFGGDRGDSPLHF. The DNA of the CDR3 is TGTGCCAGCAGCTTCGGGGGGGACAGGGGAGATTCACCCCTCCACTTT.

The V call is TRBV7-9, the J call TRBJ2-6; TRBD1 might be the D (6 bases). This CDR3 spans 17 amino acids. V lost 5 bases, J lost 1 base, and 15 bases lay in between. Germline assignment: CDR1 SEHNR and CDR2 FQNEAQ (reference sequence). CDR3 protein: CASSHGTKGSGANVLTF. The CDR3 DNA is TGTGCCAGCAGCCACGGGACAAAAGGGTCTGGGGCCAACGTCCTGACTTTC. The full variable domain, in which reference TRBV7-9 and TRBJ2-6 provide the parts outside the CDR3, is DTGVSQNPRHKITKRGQNVTFRCDPISEHNRLYWYRQTLGQGPEFLTYFQNEAQLEKSRLLSDRFSAERPKGSFSTLEIQRTEQGDSAMYLCASSHGTKGSGANVLTFGAGSRLTVL.

The chain recombines TRBV11-3 with TRBJ1-1; no reliable D call. Looked up from germline, CDR1 is SGHNT and CDR2 is YENEEA. The CDR3 extends over 15 amino acids. V dropped 1 base and J dropped 5 bases, with 14 bases sitting between them. CDR3 protein: CASSLGGSLGTEAFF. CDR3 DNA: TGTGCCAGCAGCTTAGGAGGATCCTTGGGTACTGAAGCTTTCTTT.

This clone was seen a handful of times. The rearrangement joins TRBV7-2 to TRBJ1-4; D perhaps matches TRBD1 (5 bases). Trimming left V 1 base short and J 8 bases short, with 8 bases between. This CDR3 region has 13 residues. The germline gives CDR1 SGHTA, CDR2 FQGNSA. CDR3 residues: CASSLGGTEKLFF. The CDR3, as DNA: TGTGCCAGCAGCTTAGGCGGGACGGAAAAACTGTTTTTT.

This clone was counted a few times. The CDR3 loop reads CASSRTGLTEQFF. CDR3 coding DNA: TGTGCCAGCAGCCGTACAGGGTTAACCGAGCAGTTCTTC. The gene calls are TRBV7-6 and TRBJ2-1; tentative D call: TRBD1 (6 bases). Germline CDR1 and CDR2: SGHVS and FNYEAQ. V dropped 5 bases and J dropped 10 bases, with 15 bases sitting between them. The CDR3 consists of 13 residues.

The V and J genes are TRBV7-3 and TRBJ1-2, with D hard to call. Germline CDR1 SGHTA, CDR2 FQGTGA. CDR3 length: 15 residues. Trimming left V 10 bases short and J 2 bases short, with 20 bases between. CDR3 sequence (DNA): TGTGCCATCTCAAACCCAGGCCTCTGGAACTATGGCTACACCTTC. Translation: CAISNPGLWNYGYTF.

This clone turned up a few times. The V gene is TRBV9, the J gene TRBJ2-7, with a possible D match to TRBD1 (6 bases). V was clipped by 0 bases and J by 2 bases, with 12 bases between them. Germline CDR1 and CDR2: SGDLS and YYNGEE. The CDR3 length is 15 residues. The CDR3 loop is CASSVEAGAPYEQYF. The CDR3 DNA reads TGTGCCAGCAGCGTAGAAGCAGGGGCCCCCTACGAGCAGTACTTC.

This clone was counted a single time. This chain links TRBV6-1 with TRBJ2-7, with no clear D. The ends were cut back, 4 bases at V and 4 bases at J, with 11 bases in the middle. This CDR3 is 13 amino acids long. Germline lookup yields CDR1 MNHNS and CDR2 SASEGT. The DNA of the CDR3 is TGTGCCAGCAGTGCGGCTAGTGGGTACGAGCAGTACTTC. Translated, it gives CASSAASGYEQYF.

The chain employs TRBV11-2 and TRBJ2-1, with 14 bases that match TRBD2. V shed 0 bases, J shed 0 bases, and the junction held 7 bases outside the gene matches. The CDR3 runs to 20 residues. The germline V gene encodes CDR1 SGHAT and CDR2 FQNNGV. In DNA form, the CDR3 reads TGTGCCAGCAGCTTAGACGGACTAGCGGGAGGTCAAAGCTCCTACAATGAGCAGTTCTTC. The encoded protein is CASSLDGLAGGQSSYNEQFF.

The chain combines TRBV28 with TRBJ2-1; 7 positions agree with TRBD2. The CDR3 has 14 amino acids. Germline V gives CDR1 MDHEN, CDR2 SYDVKM. Unmatched junction bases numbered 6, after V lost 3 bases and J lost 7 bases. In nucleotides, the CDR3 is TGTGCCAGCAGTTTGGCGGGAGAGGGGAATGAGCAGTTCTTC. Translated, it gives CASSLAGEGNEQFF.